This T cell receptor beta chain was obtained from a study of shared clonotypes between healthy human individuals. In the study overall: Aged between 18 and 49, the donors were a couple of women and a few men. CD4 naive cells filled three plates per donor, CD4 memory three, CD8 naive two and CD8 memory one. Findings of the study overall: Four donors had 5% to 6% of their naive CD4 clonotypes in common. Relative to memory subsets, naive subsets generally showed larger estimated richness.

This CDR3 contains 15 residues. Germline V gene sequence: CDR1 SEHNR, CDR2 FQNEAQ (reference sequence). The V end was cut by 1 base, the J end by 3 bases, with 11 bases between. The assay was immunoSEQ multiplex PCR, and TCRdb's table has in-frame clones only and misses some. The repertoire holds approximately 400,000 clones, with 90% to 97% as singletons. This clone was observed once. Antigen unknown. This receptor was taken from a man between 25 and 39 years old in good health. The chain has TRBV7-9 and TRBJ2-3; D is possibly TRBD2 (6 bases). The specimen sequenced was memory CD8+ T cells sorted from blood. Regarding subset: CD45RO+ cells pooled with CCR7-negative TemRA cells. In nucleotides, the CDR3 is TGTGCCAGCAGCTTAGACGGGAGAAGGACAGATACGCAGTATTTT. It translates to CASSLDGRRTDTQYF.